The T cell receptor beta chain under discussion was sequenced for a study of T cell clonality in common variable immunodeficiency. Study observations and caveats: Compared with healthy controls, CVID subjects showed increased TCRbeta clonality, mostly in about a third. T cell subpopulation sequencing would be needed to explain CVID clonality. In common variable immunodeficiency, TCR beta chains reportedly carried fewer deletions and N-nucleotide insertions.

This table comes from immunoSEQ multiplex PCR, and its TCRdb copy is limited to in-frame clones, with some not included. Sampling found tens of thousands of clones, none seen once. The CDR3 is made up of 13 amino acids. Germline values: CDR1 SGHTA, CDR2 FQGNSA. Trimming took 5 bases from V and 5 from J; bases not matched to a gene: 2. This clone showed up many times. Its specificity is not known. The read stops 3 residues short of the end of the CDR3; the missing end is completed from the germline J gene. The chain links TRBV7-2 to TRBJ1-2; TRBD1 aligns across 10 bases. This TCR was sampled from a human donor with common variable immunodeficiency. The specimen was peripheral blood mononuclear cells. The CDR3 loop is CASSAGQGYGYTF. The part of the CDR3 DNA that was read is TGTGCCAGCAGCGCGGGACAGGGGTATGGC.